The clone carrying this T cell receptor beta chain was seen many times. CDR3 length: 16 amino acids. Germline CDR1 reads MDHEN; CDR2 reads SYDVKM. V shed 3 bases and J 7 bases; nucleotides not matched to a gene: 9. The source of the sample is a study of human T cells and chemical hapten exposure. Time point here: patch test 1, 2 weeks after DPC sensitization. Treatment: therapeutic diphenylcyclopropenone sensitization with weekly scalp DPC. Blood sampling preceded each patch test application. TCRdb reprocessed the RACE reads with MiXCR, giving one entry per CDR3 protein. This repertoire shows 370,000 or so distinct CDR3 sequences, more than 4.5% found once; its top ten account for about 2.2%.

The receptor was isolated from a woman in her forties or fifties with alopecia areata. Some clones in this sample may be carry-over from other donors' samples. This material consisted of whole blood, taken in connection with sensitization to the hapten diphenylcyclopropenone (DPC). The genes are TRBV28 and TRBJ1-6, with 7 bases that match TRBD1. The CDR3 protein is CASSFPMTGINSPLHF. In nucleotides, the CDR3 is TGTGCCAGCAGTTTCCCGATGACAGGGATCAATTCACCCCTCCACTTT.